These T cell receptor beta chains were read from a single sample in a study of T cell repertoires in cytomegalovirus infection. No antigen has been assigned to these receptors. TCRdb redid the calling of the reads with MiXCR, one entry per CDR3 protein. The sample holds about 770,000 distinct CDR3 sequences, 25% to 35% seen once. Specimen: cultured CD8+ T cells from PBMCs, collected from culture after CMV antigen stimulation. The receptors shown here come from a human donor in good health (CMV status not recorded). Some clones in this sample may be carry-over from other donors' samples. The CDR3 runs from the conserved cysteine through the conserved F or W. A D gene is named only where the DNA matches it firmly. Clone size, where shown, is once, few, many, or a class for clones that have expanded.

clone_size,j_call,v_call,d_call,cdr3_nt,cdr3_aa
-,TRBJ2-2,TRBV6-5,-,TGTGCCAGCAGTTACACAGGTTACACCGGGGAGCTGTTTTTT,CASSYTGYTGELFF
few,TRBJ1-2,TRBV20-1,-,TGCAGTGCTAGAGATGGGTCAGGGAATGGCTACACCTTC,CSARDGSGNGYTF
many,TRBJ1-1,TRBV6-1,-,TGTGCCAGCAGTCCAGGGGTGAACACTGAAGCTTTCTTT,CASSPGVNTEAFF
-,TRBJ1-1,TRBV28,-,TGTGCCAGCAGCCGCCGTAGCAGGGGTGGTGAAGCTTTCTTT,CASSRRSRGGEAFF
-,TRBJ2-7,TRBV14,-,TGTGCCAGCAGCCATTATACCTACGAGCAGTACTTC,CASSHYTYEQYF
many,TRBJ1-1,TRBV7-2,-,TGTGCCAGCAGCTTATGGGGGAACACTGAAGCTTTCTTT,CASSLWGNTEAFF
-,TRBJ2-5,TRBV7-9,-,TGTGCCAGCAGCTTAGTACAGGGAAAGACCCAGTACTTC,CASSLVQGKTQYF
few,TRBJ2-1,TRBV7-7,-,TGTGCTAGCAGCTCGAGGCATTACAATGAGCAGTTCTTC,CASSSRHYNEQFF
-,TRBJ2-1,TRBV6-6,TRBD2,TGTGCCAGCAACCCAGCGGGGGACTACTACAATGAGCAGTTCTTC,CASNPAGDYYNEQFF
few,TRBJ2-3,TRBV27,-,TGTGCCAGCAGTTTAGGCCGTTGGGGAAATACGCAGTATTTT,CASSLGRWGNTQYF
few,TRBJ1-1,TRBV28,-,TGTGCCACCAGGGGTATTGCGAACACTGAAGCTTTCTTT,CATRGIANTEAFF
once,TRBJ1-1,TRBV19,-,TGTGCCAGTAGTATGGGGGCGCGAGGGGCTGAAGCTTTCTTT,CASSMGARGAEAFF
-,TRBJ2-5,TRBV6-2/TRBV6-3,-,TGTGCCAGCAGTTACGGGACGGCCTGGGACTTC,CASSYGTAWDF
few,TRBJ2-6,TRBV10-3,TRBD1,TGTGCCATCTCATTCCGGACAGGGCGGACGGATGCGGCCAACGTCCTGACTTTC,CAISFRTGRTDAANVLTF
-,TRBJ2-5,TRBV5-6,-,TGTGCCAGCAGCTTGGCCGGCTCTTTAGAGACCCAGTACTTC,CASSLAGSLETQYF
few,TRBJ1-1,TRBV29-1,-,TGCAGCGTTGAGGGTGGAGGACATCGGGGGAACACTGAAGCTTTCTTT,CSVEGGGHRGNTEAFF
many,TRBJ2-2,TRBV6-1,-,TGTGCCAGCACCCTAGAGGGTGGGGTGAACACCGGGGAGCTGTTTTTT,CASTLEGGVNTGELFF
few,TRBJ2-1,TRBV27,-,TGTGCCAGTATACAGGGCTATGAGCAGTTCTTC,CASIQGYEQFF
many,TRBJ2-5,TRBV15,-,TGTGCCACCAGCAGAGATCTGGGGGCCGGAGAGACCCAGTACTTC,CATSRDLGAGETQYF
-,TRBJ2-1,TRBV9,-,TGTGCCAGCAGCGTAGGGGGGACCAACTCCTACAATGAGCAGTTCTTC,CASSVGGTNSYNEQFF
-,TRBJ2-1,TRBV14,-,TGTGCCAGCAGCCATTACCACGGGGTGACGCATCCTTCCGAATACAATGAGCAGTTCTTC,CASSHYHGVTHPSEYNEQFF
-,TRBJ1-5,TRBV27,-,TGTGCCAGCAGTTTATTATCCGGGTGGAGCAATCAGCCCCAGCATTTT,CASSLLSGWSNQPQHF
many,TRBJ1-1,TRBV7-8,-,TGTGCCAGCAGCTTTAAACAGGGTGAAGCTTTCTTT,CASSFKQGEAFF
few,TRBJ1-6,TRBV7-9,TRBD1,TGTGCCAGCAGAATGCCGGGACAGGGAAATTCACCCCTCCACTTT,CASRMPGQGNSPLHF